This is a list of T cell receptor beta chains from one sample in a study of OX40 agonist ivuxolimab in advanced cancers. The repertoire was sequenced with immunoSEQ multiplex PCR; TCRdb's copy has only in-frame clones and lacks some. The repertoire holds 95,000 to 150,000 clones, around 93% seen once, with less than 0.2% in the top ten. Sequencing was performed on CD4+ or CD8+ T cells sorted from blood, taken in a trial of the OX40 agonist ivuxolimab. All receptors derive from an adult with an advanced solid tumor such as melanoma, head and neck, liver or kidney cancer. Both conserved end residues are part of each CDR3. D genes are given only for firm matches. Part of the rows lack a size; the others show once, few, many or a class for expanded clones.

CDR3 length | D gene | clone size | J gene | V gene | CDR3 protein | CDR3 DNA
16 | - | - | TRBJ2-5 | TRBV5-4 | CASSKVPPERKETQYF | TGTGCCAGCAGCAAGGTTCCCCCAGAGAGAAAAGAGACCCAGTACTTC
15 | TRBD1 | - | TRBJ1-1 | TRBV7-8 | CASSSGTGRNTEAFF | TGTGCCAGCAGCTCCGGGACAGGGCGGAACACTGAAGCTTTCTTT
16 | TRBD1 | - | TRBJ2-7 | TRBV11-2 | CASSRQTGTGPYEQYF | TGTGCCAGCAGCCGCCAAACCGGGACAGGGCCCTACGAGCAGTACTTC
16 | - | - | TRBJ1-6 | TRBV7-2 | CASSPRAGTEIQPLHF | TGTGCCAGCAGCCCTCGGGCCGGGACCGAAATTCAGCCCCTCCACTTT
16 | - | once | TRBJ2-7 | TRBV5-1 | CASSSTLIAGNYEQYF | TGCGCCAGCAGCTCAACGCTCATCGCAGGGAACTACGAGCAGTACTTC
14 | - | - | TRBJ1-1 | TRBV19 | CASRSDTSNTEAFF | TGTGCCAGTAGATCGGACACCTCGAACACTGAAGCTTTCTTT
15 | TRBD1 | once | TRBJ2-1 | TRBV5-6 | CASSPGTGRSNEQFF | TGTGCCAGCAGCCCGGGGACAGGGCGGAGCAATGAGCAGTTCTTC
15 | TRBD2 | few | TRBJ2-5 | TRBV13 | CASSLSGGAFETQYF | TGTGCCAGCAGCTTAAGCGGGGGGGCTTTTGAGACCCAGTACTTC
15 | - | - | TRBJ1-5 | TRBV27 | CASSLSQVSNQPQHF | TGTGCCAGCAGTTTAAGCCAGGTTAGCAATCAGCCCCAGCATTTT
13 | - | - | TRBJ1-5 | TRBV4-3 | CASSQDPSQPQHF | TGCGCCAGCAGCCAAGACCCCAGTCAGCCCCAGCATTTT
22 | TRBD2 | - | TRBJ2-5 | TRBV4-3 | CASSQDTLLGTSGRRGQETQYF | TGCGCCAGCAGCCAAGATACTTTGCTCGGGACTAGCGGGAGAAGGGGGCAAGAGACCCAGTACTTC
16 | TRBD1 | - | TRBJ2-7 | TRBV15 | CATLPRRDSPNYEQYF | TGTGCCACCCTTCCCCGTCGGGACAGCCCTAACTACGAGCAGTACTTC
15 | - | - | TRBJ1-3 | TRBV15 | CATSRVASAGNTIYF | TGTGCCACCAGCAGAGTCGCCTCCGCTGGAAACACCATATATTTT
17 | TRBD1 | - | TRBJ1-5 | TRBV14 | CASSHGDRRGNNQPQHF | TGTGCCAGCAGCCATGGGGACAGGCGAGGGAACAATCAGCCCCAGCATTTT
15 | - | - | TRBJ2-1 | TRBV18 | CASSPLMSSYNEQFF | TGTGCCAGCTCACCACTTATGAGCTCCTACAATGAGCAGTTCTTC
17 | TRBD2 | few | TRBJ2-1 | TRBV10-3 | CATGTSGRGSLDNEQFF | TGTGCCACCGGGACTAGCGGGAGAGGGTCCCTCGACAATGAGCAGTTCTTC
16 | TRBD2 | - | TRBJ2-1 | TRBV6-5 | CASSSWSTSDFNEQFF | TGTGCCAGCAGTTCTTGGTCGACTAGCGACTTTAATGAGCAGTTCTTC
13 | - | - | TRBJ1-1 | TRBV18 | CASSSVGGTEAFF | TGTGCCAGCTCCTCCGTAGGGGGCACTGAAGCTTTCTTT